The 19 T cell receptor beta chains reported below all come from one sample, sequenced in a study of T cell responses to AZD1222 COVID-19 vaccine. Clones were read by immunoSEQ multiplex PCR, and TCRdb kept only the in-frame ones, dropping some. Of under 95,000 clones listed, 80% to 90% are singletons. This sample comprised peripheral blood, obtained on day 0 of AZD1222 vaccination. These receptor sequences come from an adult in good health.

The V gene is TRBV27, the J gene TRBJ1-4, with D tentatively TRBD1 (6 bases). This CDR3 region has 15 residues. Trimming left V 1 base short and J 7 bases short, with 13 bases between. Germline values: CDR1 MNHEY, CDR2 SMNVEV (reference sequence). The CDR3 DNA follows: TGTGCCAGCAGTTTATACTCGGGGGCCGGTGAAAAACTGTTTTTT. Encoded protein: CASSLYSGAGEKLFF.

This rearrangement joins TRBV28 to TRBJ1-2; D not resolved. There are 15 residues in the CDR3. Germline CDR1 and CDR2: MDHEN and SYDVKM. V lost 6 bases, J lost 4 bases, and 18 bases lay in between. DNA for the CDR3: TGTGCCAGCAGCGGGAGTTGGAAAGGGTCCTATGGCTACACCTTC. Amino acid sequence: CASSGSWKGSYGYTF.

V usage is TRBV24-1 and J usage is TRBJ1-1; 11 bases are a match to TRBD1. The CDR3 consists of 19 residues. The V and J ends lost 4 bases and 0 bases, in that order; junction bases with no gene match: 12. Germline values: CDR1 KGHDR, CDR2 SFDVKD. As DNA, the CDR3 is TGTGCCACCAGTGAAGCCGGACAGGGGGCTCTTAGGGTGAACACTGAAGCTTTCTTT. Translation: CATSEAGQGALRVNTEAFF.

The genes are TRBV10-3 and TRBJ1-6, with a possible D match to TRBD1 (5 bases). The germline CDR1 and CDR2 sequences are ENHRY and SYGVKD. This CDR3 contains 13 residues. V was pared by 10 bases and J by 7 bases, with 14 bases between. CDR3 in DNA: TGTGCCACCGGCCGGGACTCGAATTCACCCCTCCACTTT. Encoded protein: CATGRDSNSPLHF.

This clone was picked up one time. The chain carries TRBV19 and TRBJ2-3; 11 nucleotides agree with TRBD2. Germline V lookup: CDR1 LNHDA, CDR2 SQIVND (reference sequence). Unmatched junction bases numbered 11, after V lost 3 bases and J lost 6 bases. The CDR3 is made up of 17 amino acids. The CDR3 here is CASSMILAGGESDTQYF. In DNA, the CDR3 is TGTGCCAGTAGTATGATTCTAGCGGGAGGAGAATCGGATACGCAGTATTTT.

The chain has TRBV16 and TRBJ1-3; D might be TRBD1 (6 bases). Germline V gene lookup returns CDR1 KGHSY and CDR2 FQNENV. Trimming pared 4 bases from V and 4 bases from J, leaving 14 bases between. The CDR3 loop spans 15 amino acids. CDR3 in amino acids: CASSPIQGSGNTIYF. CDR3 sequence (DNA): TGTGCCAGCAGCCCGATACAGGGATCAGGAAACACCATATATTTT.

The chain joins TRBV18 to TRBJ1-5, with a weak D call TRBD1 (6 bases). Germline V CDR1 and CDR2: KGHSH, LQKENI. The CDR3 is 14 amino acids. Trimming took 3 bases from V and 4 from J, leaving 10 bases between them. CDR3 in amino acids: CASSPTGENQPQHF. CDR3 bases: TGTGCCAGCTCACCGACAGGAGAGAATCAGCCCCAGCATTTT.

This chain joins TRBV5-6 and TRBJ1-4; D uncertain. This CDR3 is 13 amino acids long. V was pared by 0 bases and J by 7 bases, with 7 bases between. Germline V gives CDR1 SGHDT, CDR2 YYEEEE. The chain's CDR3 is CASSLGVGEKLFF. In DNA form, the CDR3 reads TGTGCCAGCAGCTTGGGGGTGGGTGAAAAACTGTTTTTT. The whole variable domain, remainder taken from reference TRBV5-6 and TRBJ1-4, is DAGVTQSPTHLIKTRGQQVTLRCSPKSGHDTVSWYQQALGQGPQFIFQYYEEEERQRGNFPDRFSGHQFPNYSSELNVNALLLGDSALYLCASSLGVGEKLFFGSGTQLSVL.

This clone has only a few counts. The chain joins TRBV18 to TRBJ1-5; 9 positions match TRBD1. Trimming at V came to 2 bases and at J to 8 bases, leaving 4 bases not matched to a gene. CDR3 length equals 14 residues. Germline CDR1 is KGHSH and CDR2 is LQKENI. For the CDR3, the DNA is TGTGCCAGCTCACCAGACAGGGGGTTAGAGCCCCAGCATTTT. Translation: CASSPDRGLEPQHF. Looking up the rest from reference TRBV18 and TRBJ1-5 gives the full variable domain: NAGVMQNPRHLVRRRGQEARLRCSPMKGHSHVYWYRQLPEEGLKFMVYLQKENIIDESGMPKERFSAEFPKEGPSILRIQQVVRGDSAAYFCASSPDRGLEPQHFGDGTRLSIL.

CDR3 in DNA: TGTGCCAGCAGCTTTGGCGCAGGGTCGATCCGCTCTGGAAACACCATATATTTT. Protein sequence: CASSFGAGSIRSGNTIYF. The rearrangement uses TRBV5-5 and TRBJ1-3; a possible D gene is TRBD1 (5 bases). CDR1 is SGHKS, CDR2 YYEKEE, per germline (reference sequence). Trimming stripped 2 bases from V and 0 bases from J, with 18 bases between. This CDR3 is built from 18 residues.

J is TRBJ2-6 and V is TRBV7-9; D could derive from TRBD1 or TRBD2 (6 bases each). There are 16 residues in the CDR3. Trimming cost V 2 bases and J 3 bases, with 11 bases left between them. CDR1 and CDR2 (germline): SEHNR, FQNEAQ (reference sequence). In nucleotides, the CDR3 is TGTGCCAGCAGCTTACCACAGGGAGGTGGGGCCAACGTCCTGACTTTC. It translates to CASSLPQGGGANVLTF.

This chain links TRBV4-2 with TRBJ1-5; D possibly corresponds to TRBD1 (5 bases). Germline lookup yields CDR1 LGHNA and CDR2 YNFKEQ. Trimming removed 0 bases at V and 1 base at J, with 7 bases between. The CDR3 length is 15 residues. CDR3 sequence (DNA): TGTGCCAGCAGCCAAGACAGGGAAAGCAATCAGCCCCAGCATTTT. Translating gives CASSQDRESNQPQHF.

The CDR3 reads CASNLGGGFHVNSPLHF. The CDR3 bases are TGTGCCAGCAACCTCGGGGGGGGGTTTCACGTTAATTCACCCCTCCACTTT. The gene calls are TRBV11-2 and TRBJ1-6; D is perhaps TRBD1 (5 bases). In germline, CDR1 is SGHAT, CDR2 FQNNGV. Deletions cut 7 bases from V and 6 bases from J, with 22 bases between. This CDR3 comprises 17 residues.

This clone was detected once. The chain has TRBV5-1 and TRBJ2-7; D is uncertain. The CDR3 covers 13 residues. Trimming removed 1 base from V and 9 bases from J, with 14 bases in between. Germline V lookup: CDR1 SGHRS, CDR2 YFSETQ. In nucleotides, the CDR3 is TGCGCCAGCAGCTTGCAGTTAGAAAGTGGGCAGTACTTC. The encoded protein is CASSLQLESGQYF.

Here the CDR3 reads CASSAGTGGLNEKLFF. The CDR3 DNA reads as TGTGCCAGCAGTGCCGGGACAGGGGGCCTGAATGAAAAACTGTTTTTT. The chain is built from TRBV2 and TRBJ1-4; TRBD1 aligns across 12 bases. The V and J ends lost 4 bases and 5 bases, in that order; junction bases with no gene match: 5. The CDR3 totals 16 residues. Germline lookup yields CDR1 SNHLY and CDR2 FYNNEI.

The chain joins TRBV9 to TRBJ1-1; D remains unclear. The ends were cut back, 4 bases at V and 1 base at J, with 11 bases in the middle. Germline V CDR1 and CDR2: SGDLS, YYNGEE. The CDR3 consists of 14 residues. CDR3 coding DNA: TGTGCCAGCAGCCGCGGGCAATCGAACACTGAAGCTTTCTTT. Its translation is CASSRGQSNTEAFF.

The rearrangement joins TRBV9 to TRBJ2-3; D is possibly TRBD2 (6 bases). The germline CDR1 and CDR2 sequences are SGDLS and YYNGEE. The CDR3 is 14 amino acids. With 0 bases removed from V and 4 bases from J, the gap between germline ends came to 9 bases. CDR3 in DNA: TGTGCCAGCAGCGTAGAGCCGGGGGCAGATACGCAGTATTTT. It translates to CASSVEPGADTQYF. Looking up the rest from reference TRBV9 and TRBJ2-3 gives the full variable domain: DSGVTQTPKHLITATGQRVTLRCSPRSGDLSVYWYQQSLDQGLQFLIQYYNGEERAKGNILERFSAQQFPDLHSELNLSSLELGDSALYFCASSVEPGADTQYFGPGTRLTVL.

The chain employs TRBV5-4 and TRBJ2-7, with 8 positions matching TRBD1. This CDR3 contains 14 residues. Germline V gene sequence: CDR1 SGHNT, CDR2 YYREEE (reference sequence). After removal of 3 bases from V and 3 bases from J, the junction contained 5 bases not matched to a gene. CDR3: CASSSQGAIYEQYF. DNA for the CDR3: TGTGCCAGCAGCTCGCAGGGGGCGATCTACGAGCAGTACTTC.

The rearrangement uses TRBV7-9 and TRBJ2-6; TRBD1 or TRBD2 may be the D gene (6 bases each). Germline V lookup: CDR1 SEHNR, CDR2 FQNEAQ (reference sequence). V lost 4 bases and J 2 bases, leaving 12 bases between the germline ends. The CDR3 is made up of 16 amino acids. The CDR3 reads CASSSPGATGANVLTF. The CDR3 DNA sequence: TGTGCCAGCAGCTCGCCGGGGGCCACTGGGGCCAACGTCCTGACTTTC.